This T cell receptor beta chain was profiled in a study of cytomegalovirus exposure and HLA in healthy donors (dated 2017 in TCRdb). For context, the study as a whole: According to a later analysis, one platform produced both the 100 to 150 validation repertoires and the 666 repertoires of the first cohort. The study aimed to test whether cataloging public T cell receptors could reveal signatures of past pathogen exposure. A separate validation cohort of about 110 different subjects was used in addition to the roughly 670-subject first cohort. To predict cytomegalovirus infection status, the study combined high-throughput TCR immunosequencing, statistical association of individual TCRs with disease status, and machine learning. Study-level results and caveats: Three of the identified cytomegalovirus-associated TCR beta chains were confirmed in vitro to be specific for cytomegalovirus antigens. Cytomegalovirus status was reported to be diagnosed by the classifier with high specificity and sensitivity in both the original and validation cohorts. The study gave a list of some 150 TCR beta chains associated with cytomegalovirus. It was suggested by the authors that the approach could potentially be generalized to other disease states and immunological phenotypes. A later analysis lacked HLA typing for the validation cohort, so it scored co-occurrence in that cohort across all 110 or so repertoires. Across donors, most TCR sequences were observed very rarely, whereas some public TCRs were present in many individuals. A later analysis found that TCRs clustered in the first cohort also tended to co-occur in the approximately 120 validation repertoires, with more than 90% of cluster scores above 0.

From the germline V gene, CDR1 is SGHNT and CDR2 is YENEEA. At the junction V is shortened by 3 bases and J by 9 bases; bases outside the gene matches: 5. The CDR3, cysteine through phenylalanine, is 14 amino acids long. Only the CDR3 DNA is retained, 42 bases long and in frame from the first base. Libraries were prepared through the immunoSEQ multiplex PCR assay. Turning to the authors' computational methods: To diagnose cytomegalovirus status from the catalog of TCR beta chain sequences, a statistical classification framework was built. In TCRdb, the immuneACCESS table is reduced to in-frame sequences with V and J assigned. These tables do not hold every clone; where another copy was compared, an unresolved V gene accounts for under half, and the others remain unexplained. The V and J calls and clone size were taken over from that table, and D and trimming were inferred from the DNA. Counted in this sample were about 130,000 clones; under 90% of them appeared once. 3% to 4% of the sample comes from the top ten.

Comments on this clone: The specificity of this receptor is unknown. Base qualities were left out, and no much larger clone turns up one base away.

Separate from the approximately 690-subject first cohort, the validation cohort of 95 to 150 subjects was the group to which the donors belonged. In this chain, TRBV11-3 is recombined with TRBJ2-1; 10 of the junction bases match TRBD2. The clonotype was recovered from a young man in good health and CMV-seronegative. The sample taken for sequencing was PBMCs. The nucleotide sequence reads as follows: TGTGCCAGCAGCTTGCTAGCGGGGGATGTTGAGCAGTTCTTC. Its protein reads: CASSLLAGDVEQFF.